The 12 T cell receptor beta chains below were found in one sample sequenced in a study of early T cells in non-severe SARS-CoV-2 infection. MiXCR, applied by TCRdb to the 5' RACE reads, yields one record per CDR3 protein. This sample yields around 40,000 distinct CDR3 sequences, of which under 7% are seen a single time; approximately 6% belongs to the top ten. The specimen was whole blood. All receptors come from an adult who was a healthcare worker with PCR-confirmed SARS-CoV-2 infection or an uninfected control (not recorded which).

By sample fraction, this clonotype is medium-sized. The CDR3 DNA sequence: TGTGCCAGCAGCCGGGACAGCCTCTACGAGCAGTACTTC. The encoded protein is CASSRDSLYEQYF. The chain couples TRBV6-2 or TRBV6-3 to TRBJ2-7, with TRBD1 identical over 7 bases. The V gene's germline CDR1 is MNHEY and CDR2 SVGEGT. After removal of 6 bases from V and 3 bases from J, the junction contained 5 bases not matched to a gene. The CDR3 extends over 13 amino acids.

This clonotype has a count of ten or more. In DNA, the CDR3 is TGTGCCAGCAGCCGGGACGTCTCGGGACTAGTAATCTACGAGCAGTACTTC. Amino acids: CASSRDVSGLVIYEQYF. The V gene is TRBV7-8, the J gene TRBJ2-7, with 8 nucleotides matching TRBD2. In germline, CDR1 is SGHVS, CDR2 FQNEAQ. CDR3 size: 17 residues. V dropped 5 bases and J dropped 3; count of bases not matched to a gene: 15.

A note on this clonotype: This may stem from a read error, because a much larger clone lies one nucleotide away. The V and J genes are TRBV28 and TRBJ2-3; D not resolved. The DNA matches TRBJ1-5 better at its end, which makes the J call doubtful. Per the germline V gene, CDR1 is MDHEN and CDR2 is SYDVKM. The CDR3 is 11 amino acids. The CDR3 DNA sequence: TGTGCCAGCAGTTTATCAGATACGCAGCATTTT. As protein: CASSLSDTQHF.

The chain links TRBV5-1 to TRBJ2-5, with D possibly matching TRBD2 (6 bases). V was shortened by 3 bases and J by 3 bases, with 12 bases between the two germline ends. Germline loops: CDR1 SGHRS, CDR2 YFSETQ. This CDR3 has 14 amino acids. The CDR3: CASSSGTAKETQYF. The CDR3 DNA reads TGCGCCAGCAGCTCGGGGACTGCCAAAGAGACCCAGTACTTC.

This clonotype was seen many times. This chain joins TRBV19 and TRBJ2-7, with no clear D. The CDR3 is made up of 13 amino acids. Germline CDR1 and CDR2: LNHDA and SQIVND (reference sequence). The V end was cut by 3 bases, the J end by 3 bases, with 9 bases between. The chain's CDR3 is CASSISGSYEQYF. The CDR3 nucleotides read TGTGCCAGTAGTATTTCCGGCAGCTACGAGCAGTACTTC. The entire variable domain, with the rest obtained from reference TRBV19 and TRBJ2-7, is as follows: DGGITQSPKYLFRKEGQNVTLSCEQNLNHDAMYWYRQDPGQGLRLIYYSQIVNDFQKGDIAEGYSVSREKKESFPLTVTSAQKNPTAFYLCASSISGSYEQYFGPGTRLTVT.

This clonotype was recorded many times. The chain links TRBV20-1 to TRBJ2-3, with D perhaps TRBD2 (6 bases). V was shortened by 3 bases and J by 0 bases, with 16 bases between the two germline ends. Germline lookup yields CDR1 DFQATT and CDR2 SNEGSKA (reference sequence). CDR3 length: 16 amino acids. CDR3 sequence reads: CSARPRTKTSTDTQYF. CDR3 coding DNA: TGCAGTGCTAGGCCCAGGACTAAGACGAGCACAGATACGCAGTATTTT.

This clonotype was recorded many times. CDR3 residues: CSARGAGELFF. The DNA of the CDR3 is TGCAGTGCTAGAGGGGCCGGGGAGCTGTTTTTT. V is TRBV20-1 and J is TRBJ2-2; D uncertain. The CDR3 spans 11 residues. Trimming took off 1 base at V and 6 bases at J, with 3 bases between the two ends. Germline values: CDR1 DFQATT, CDR2 SNEGSKA (reference sequence).

In its sample, this clonotype was seen many times. Here the CDR3 reads CASSQGDGRGETQYF. The CDR3 DNA reads TGCGCCAGCAGCCAAGGGGACGGGAGAGGGGAGACCCAGTACTTC. The chain employs TRBV4-1 and TRBJ2-5; weak D call: TRBD2 (6 bases). CDR3 length: 15 residues. Trimming took off 1 base at V and 5 bases at J, with 14 bases between the two ends. Germline values: CDR1 MGHRA, CDR2 YSYEKL.

The chain employs TRBV4-1 and TRBJ2-2; D is unclear. The CDR3 runs to 15 residues. Trimming shortened V by 1 base and J by 3 bases, and 9 bases separated the two germline ends. Germline V CDR1 and CDR2: MGHRA, YSYEKL. The chain's CDR3 is CASSQVGRHTGELFF. The CDR3 nucleotides read TGCGCCAGCAGCCAAGTGGGTCGACACACCGGGGAGCTGTTTTTT.

This clonotype was detected ten times or more. V and J are TRBV10-1 and TRBJ2-3; possibly TRBD2 for D (5 bases). V lost 0 bases and J lost 0, with 7 bases in between. The germline gives CDR1 WNHNN, CDR2 SYGVQD (reference sequence). The length of the CDR3 is 15 residues. The CDR3 is CASSESGLSTDTQYF. In DNA, the CDR3 is TGCGCCAGCAGTGAGTCTGGACTTAGCACAGATACGCAGTATTTT.

This clonotype has just a few counts. The chain has TRBV24-1 and TRBJ2-3; D is ambiguous. Germline V lookup: CDR1 KGHDR, CDR2 SFDVKD. Between the trimmed V and J ends, which lost 1 base and 3 bases, there was a span of 4 bases. The length of the CDR3 is 13 residues. The CDR3 DNA is TGTGCCACCAGTGATTTTGTGACAGATACGCAGTATTTT. This gives the protein CATSDFVTDTQYF.

This clonotype was counted at least ten times. The rearrangement joins TRBV7-6 to TRBJ2-3; no clear D gene. V was cut by 2 bases and J by 0 bases, with 12 bases left in between. The germline CDR1 and CDR2 sequences are SGHVS and FNYEAQ. The CDR3 has 16 residues. Here the CDR3 reads CASSLFSEYSTDTQYF. In DNA form, the CDR3 reads TGTGCCAGCAGCTTATTTTCGGAATATAGCACAGATACGCAGTATTTT.